The 24 T cell receptor beta chains below were found in one sample sequenced in a study of T cell responses to AZD1222 COVID-19 vaccine. Assay used: immunoSEQ multiplex PCR; TCRdb lists only in-frame clones, some missing. The data hold 150,000 to 200,000 clones, with approximately 86% observed a single time. The specimen comprised peripheral blood, sampled on day 0 of AZD1222 vaccination. The receptors stem from an adult in good health.

The chain couples TRBV11-2 to TRBJ1-2, with 8 positions matching TRBD1. V shed 5 bases, J shed 7 bases, and the junction held 9 bases outside the gene matches. CDR3 length: 14 residues. The V gene's germline CDR1 is SGHAT and CDR2 FQNNGV. The DNA of the CDR3 is TGTGCCAGCAGCCTCGAGACAGGGGTTGGTGGCTACACCTTC. It codes for CASSLETGVGGYTF.

For the CDR3, the DNA is TGTGCCAGCAGCCAACTCGGTCAAGAGACCCAGTACTTC. Its protein product is CASSQLGQETQYF. This sequence joins TRBV3-1 (or the pseudogene TRBV3-2) and TRBJ2-5; D is unresolved. V was shortened by 2 bases and J by 2 bases, with 6 bases between the two germline ends. The germline V gene has CDR1 LGHDT and CDR2 YNNKEL (reference sequence). The CDR3 is made up of 13 amino acids.

CDR3 protein: CASSPGLSGKETQYF. For the CDR3, the DNA is TGTGCCAGCAGTCCGGGACTTTCGGGTAAAGAGACCCAGTACTTC. This chain uses TRBV6-5 with TRBJ2-5, with a possible D match to TRBD2 (6 bases). The CDR3 spans 15 residues. The V end lost 5 bases, the J end lost 3 bases, and 16 bases lay between the germline ends. Per the germline V gene, CDR1 is MNHEY and CDR2 is SVGAGI.

This clone came up once. The chain uses TRBV20-1 and TRBJ1-2; TRBD1 is a possible D gene (5 bases). The V end lost 6 bases, the J end lost 9 bases, and 8 bases lay between the germline ends. Germline loops: CDR1 DFQATT, CDR2 SNEGSKA (reference sequence). CDR3 size: 9 residues. CDR3 in DNA: TGCAGTGCAGGACACAGCTACACCTTC. It specifies CSAGHSYTF.

DNA for the CDR3: TGTGCCAGCAAACAGGGACCTGGAAACACCATATATTTT. This codes for CASKQGPGNTIYF. The chain couples TRBV7-9 to TRBJ1-3; a weak D match, TRBD1 (6 bases). With 7 bases removed from V and 2 bases from J, the gap between germline ends came to 9 bases. The CDR3 loop spans 13 amino acids. The germline V gene encodes CDR1 SEHNR and CDR2 FQNEAQ (reference sequence).

The gene calls are TRBV6-5 and TRBJ1-5; D gene uncertain. Germline values: CDR1 MNHEY, CDR2 SVGAGI. V was cut by 0 bases and J by 1 base, with 10 bases left in between. This CDR3 is built from 16 residues. The CDR3 DNA sequence: TGTGCCAGCAGTTACTCGAGGAGTGGGAGCAATCAGCCCCAGCATTTT. Translating gives CASSYSRSGSNQPQHF.

The genes are TRBV10-2 and TRBJ2-6; no reliable D call. CDR3 length equals 15 residues. The germline V gene encodes CDR1 WSHSY and CDR2 SAAADI. V lost 1 base to trimming and J lost 2 bases, with 6 bases between them. CDR3 bases: TGCGCCAGCAGTGAGTTCGGAGCTGGGGCCAACGTCCTGACTTTC. Amino acids: CASSEFGAGANVLTF.

V usage is TRBV6-5 and J usage is TRBJ1-6, with a possible D match to TRBD1 (5 bases). The CDR3 is 14 amino acids. The germline V and J ends were trimmed by 6 bases and 9 bases, with 15 bases remaining between them. Germline CDR1 reads MNHEY; CDR2 reads SVGAGI. The CDR3 region is CASSTTGQRSPLHF. In DNA, the CDR3 is TGTGCCAGCAGCACCACGGGGCAGCGTTCACCCCTCCACTTT.

This rearrangement joins TRBV11-2 to TRBJ1-2, with D hard to call. There are 13 residues in the CDR3. Between the trimmed V and J ends, which lost 0 bases and 3 bases, there was a span of 5 bases. CDR1 and CDR2 (germline): SGHAT, FQNNGV. The CDR3 is CASSLEGHYGYTF. The CDR3 nucleotides read TGTGCCAGCAGCTTAGAGGGTCACTATGGCTACACCTTC.

This clone was observed a handful of times. The chain combines TRBV11-2 with TRBJ2-7; the D gene is possibly TRBD1 (7 bases). The germline V gene has CDR1 SGHAT and CDR2 FQNNGV. The CDR3 is made up of 14 amino acids. The V gene lost 6 bases and the J gene lost 3 bases, with 15 bases spanning the gap. CDR3 DNA sequence: TGTGCCAGCAGGCGGGGACAGTCGATCTACGAGCAGTACTTC. Translation gives CASRRGQSIYEQYF.

The rearrangement uses TRBV4-3 and TRBJ1-1; D unresolved. The V end was cut by 1 base, the J end by 4 bases, with 19 bases between. The germline V gene encodes CDR1 LGHNA and CDR2 YSLEER. This CDR3 region has 17 residues. CDR3 in DNA: TGCGCCAGCAGCCAAGCTCCCACCGCGACGGGCCCCACTGAAGCTTTCTTT. This codes for CASSQAPTATGPTEAFF.

The CDR3 loop is CASSLEITGANTEAFF. CDR3 sequence (DNA): TGCGCCAGCAGCTTGGAGATAACAGGCGCTAACACTGAAGCTTTCTTT. The V gene is TRBV5-1, the J gene TRBJ1-1, with D perhaps matching TRBD1 (5 bases). This CDR3 region has 16 residues. V was cut by 0 bases and J by 2 bases, with 14 bases left in between. The germline CDR1 and CDR2 sequences are SGHRS and YFSETQ.

The chain recombines TRBV29-1 with TRBJ1-1; TRBD1 agrees at 7 bases. Trimming cost V 4 bases and J 7 bases; bases outside gene matches: 6. Germline values: CDR1 SQVTM, CDR2 ANQGSEA. The CDR3 is 12 amino acids. For the CDR3, the DNA is TGCAGCGTTGGGGGGACAGCGGTTGAAGCTTTCTTT. Translating gives CSVGGTAVEAFF.

This clone was observed once. The chain links TRBV7-6 to TRBJ2-1, with D possibly matching TRBD2 (5 bases). CDR3 length: 13 amino acids. V was shortened by 2 bases and J by 10 bases, with 12 bases between the two germline ends. In germline, CDR1 is SGHVS, CDR2 FNYEAQ. The CDR3 loop reads CASSLNGIREQFF. CDR3 DNA sequence: TGTGCCAGCAGCTTAAACGGGATCAGAGAGCAGTTCTTC. Full variable domain (remainder filled in from reference TRBV7-6 and TRBJ2-1): GAGVSQSPRYKVTKRGQDVALRCDPISGHVSLYWYRQALGQGPEFLTYFNYEAQQDKSGLPNDRFSAERPEGSISTLTIQRTEQRDSAMYRCASSLNGIREQFFGPGTRLTVL.

The chain has TRBV9 and TRBJ2-3; D unresolved. Germline V gene sequence: CDR1 SGDLS, CDR2 YYNGEE. The CDR3 is 16 amino acids. V was clipped by 4 bases and J by 2 bases, with 17 bases between them. CDR3 loop: CASSPTGRSATDTQYF. The CDR3 DNA sequence: TGTGCCAGCAGCCCCACCGGGCGGAGTGCCACAGATACGCAGTATTTT.

The chain links TRBV6-1 to TRBJ1-2, with no clear D. Germline V gene lookup returns CDR1 MNHNS and CDR2 SASEGT. V lost 1 base and J 2 bases, leaving 8 bases between the germline ends. CDR3 length equals 14 residues. This CDR3 reads CASSEGPVNYGYTF. In DNA, the CDR3 is TGTGCCAGCAGTGAAGGTCCCGTGAACTATGGCTACACCTTC.

The chain has TRBV2 and TRBJ1-1, with TRBD1 as a possible D gene (5 bases). The CDR3 sequence is 14 residues long. Germline loops: CDR1 SNHLY, CDR2 FYNNEI. Trimming pared 8 bases from V and 4 bases from J, leaving 17 bases between. In DNA, the CDR3 is TGTGCCAGCTTGTCTGGGGGGTCCCGCACTGAAGCTTTCTTT. Amino acids: CASLSGGSRTEAFF.

The genes are TRBV14 and TRBJ1-1, with 9 bases that match TRBD1. After removal of 6 bases from V and 5 bases from J, the junction contained 7 bases not matched to a gene. Per the germline V gene, CDR1 is SGHDN and CDR2 is FVKESK. The CDR3 totals 14 residues. In DNA form, the CDR3 reads TGTGCCAGCAGGCCGGGACAGGGAGGGACTGAAGCTTTCTTT. Protein: CASRPGQGGTEAFF.

The gene calls are TRBV11-2 and TRBJ1-2; perhaps TRBD1 as D (5 bases). CDR1 and CDR2 (germline): SGHAT, FQNNGV. This CDR3 region has 15 residues. The V gene lost 2 bases and the J gene lost 4 bases, with 14 bases spanning the gap. CDR3 protein: CASSLIAGALYGYTF. CDR3 DNA: TGTGCCAGCAGCTTAATTGCCGGGGCACTCTATGGCTACACCTTC.

This chain connects TRBV5-4 to TRBJ1-3, with 9 bases aligning to TRBD1. This CDR3 contains 15 residues. V lost 2 bases, J lost 4 bases, and 4 bases stayed unmatched. CDR1 is SGHNT, CDR2 YYREEE, per germline (reference sequence). CDR3 sequence reads: CASSFGQGKGNTIYF. The CDR3 DNA reads as TGTGCCAGCAGCTTCGGACAGGGGAAAGGAAACACCATATATTTT. Complete variable domain (other parts from reference TRBV5-4 and TRBJ1-3): ETGVTQSPTHLIKTRGQQVTLRCSSQSGHNTVSWYQQALGQGPQFIFQYYREEENGRGNFPPRFSGLQFPNYSSELNVNALELDDSALYLCASSFGQGKGNTIYFGEGSWLTVV.

This chain links TRBV10-3 with TRBJ1-5, with 7 bases matching TRBD1. Trimming took 4 bases from V and 5 from J; bases not matched to a gene: 5. The CDR3 is 14 amino acids. In germline, CDR1 is ENHRY, CDR2 SYGVKD. The CDR3 is CAISADRDYQPQHF. CDR3 in DNA: TGTGCCATCAGTGCCGACAGGGATTATCAGCCCCAGCATTTT.

The table lists this clone with a count of one. This sequence joins TRBV5-1 and TRBJ2-2, with 8 bases identical to TRBD2. Trimming took 3 bases from V and 3 from J; bases not matched to a gene: 7. The CDR3 is 16 amino acids. CDR1 is SGHRS and CDR2 is YFSETQ in the germline V gene. This chain's CDR3 is CASSSNGLAYTGELFF. In DNA, the CDR3 is TGCGCCAGCAGCTCGAACGGACTAGCCTACACCGGGGAGCTGTTTTTT.

The chain combines TRBV2 with TRBJ1-5, with D possibly TRBD1 on 5 matching bases. The CDR3 is made up of 15 amino acids. Germline assignment: CDR1 SNHLY and CDR2 FYNNEI. CDR3 protein: CAQQQERGMGQPQHF. The CDR3 coding sequence is TGTGCTCAGCAACAGGAAAGGGGAATGGGGCAGCCCCAGCATTTT.

The rearrangement uses TRBV29-1 and TRBJ2-1, with TRBD2 matching 7 bases. Germline CDR1 and CDR2: SQVTM and ANQGSEA. CDR3 size: 11 residues. V was pared by 7 bases and J by 11 bases, with 8 bases of the junction left unmatched. The CDR3 region is CSGRLSGKQFF. CDR3 in DNA: TGCAGCGGGAGACTAAGCGGGAAGCAGTTCTTC.